The entry below describes one T cell receptor (beta chain). This clonotype appeared a few times. Its cognate antigen has yet to be identified. The input lacks base qualities; no much larger clone sits a single base away. In the paper's terms, the treatment or condition label means: allogeneic hematopoietic cell transplantation with graft depleted of TCRalphabeta T cells and CD19 B cells. Transplant recipients were children who received TCRalphabeta/CD19-depleted allogeneic hematopoietic cell grafts. This sample is drawn from a study of T-cell reconstitution after alpha-beta-depleted transplantation in children (dated by TCRdb to about 2016). At the level of the whole study: T-cell immune reconstitution after TCRalphabeta/CD19-depleted allogeneic hematopoietic cell transplantation in children was quantitatively tracked in the study by means of TCR repertoire profiling.

Library creation used PCR. Reads for this sample came from an Illumina HiSeq 2500. TCR libraries were prepared with molecular barcoding, using unique molecular identifiers to normalize TCRbeta repertoire quantification. TCRdb trimmed the raw reads at Q25, called clones with MiXCR and kept productive beta chains. Rows are unified per CDR3 protein, each entry keeping the most common DNA and genes. The table for this sample lists around 270,000 distinct CDR3 sequences; about a tenth of them were counted only once. 7.5% of the sample rests with the top ten. Findings and caveats that apply to the study as a whole: Over subsequent months, a decline in hyperexpanded clone frequencies was noted, and after one year, T-cell counts and TCRbeta diversity were mostly ascribed to newly produced T cells. About two months after transplant, the apparently early recovery of alphabetaT-cell counts reportedly depended on just several hundred clones that had expanded rapidly and came from non-depleted graft cells. The high TCRbeta diversity at day 60 in some patients was ascribed to recipient T cells and intrathymic progenitors that had survived conditioning.

The CDR3 runs 13 amino acids, cysteine and phenylalanine included. Just CDR3 DNA is preserved here, 39 bases in frame from base 1. The germline V gene gives CDR1 as SGHRS and CDR2 as YFSETQ. V and J lose 3 bases and 2 bases, and a span of 7 bases separates them. The TCR sequence derives from a boy under two years old with acute myeloid leukemia, due to receive a stem cell transplant. The sequencing here drew on PBMCs, taken before TCRalphabeta/CD19-depleted stem cell transplant. The sequence links TRBV5-1 to TRBJ2-3; a tentative D match to TRBD1 spans 6 bases. The DNA sequence reads TGCGCCAGCAGCTGGGACATCACAGATACGCAGTATTTT. Its protein product is CASSWDITDTQYF. The variable domain in full, with residues beyond the CDR3 obtained from the reference TRBV5-1 and TRBJ2-3 genes, is KAGVTQTPRYLIKTRGQQVTLSCSPISGHRSVSWYQQTPGQGLQFLFEYFSETQRNKGNFPGRFSGRQFSNSRSEMNVSTLELGDSALYLCASSWDITDTQYFGPGTRLTVL.